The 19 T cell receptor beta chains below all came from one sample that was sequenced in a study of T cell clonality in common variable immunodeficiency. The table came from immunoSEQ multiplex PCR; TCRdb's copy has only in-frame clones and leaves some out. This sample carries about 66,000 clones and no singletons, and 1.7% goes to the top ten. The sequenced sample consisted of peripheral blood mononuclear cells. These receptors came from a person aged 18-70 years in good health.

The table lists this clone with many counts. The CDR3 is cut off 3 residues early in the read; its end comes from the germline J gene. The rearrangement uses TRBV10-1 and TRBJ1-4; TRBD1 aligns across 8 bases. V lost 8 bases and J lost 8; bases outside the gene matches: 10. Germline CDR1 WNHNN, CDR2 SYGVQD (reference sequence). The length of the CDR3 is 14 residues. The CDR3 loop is CASSRGQGVEKLFF. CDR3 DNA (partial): TGCGCCAGCTCCCGTGGACAGGGTGTAGAAAAA.

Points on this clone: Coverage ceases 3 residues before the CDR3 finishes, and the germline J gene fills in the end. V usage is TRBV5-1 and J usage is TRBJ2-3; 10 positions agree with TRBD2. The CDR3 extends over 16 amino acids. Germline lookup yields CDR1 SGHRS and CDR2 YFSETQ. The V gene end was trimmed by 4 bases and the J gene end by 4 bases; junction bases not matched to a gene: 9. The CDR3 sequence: CASSPGAGGPADTQYF. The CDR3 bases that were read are TGCGCCAGCAGCCCGGGAGCGGGAGGGCCGGCAGATACG.

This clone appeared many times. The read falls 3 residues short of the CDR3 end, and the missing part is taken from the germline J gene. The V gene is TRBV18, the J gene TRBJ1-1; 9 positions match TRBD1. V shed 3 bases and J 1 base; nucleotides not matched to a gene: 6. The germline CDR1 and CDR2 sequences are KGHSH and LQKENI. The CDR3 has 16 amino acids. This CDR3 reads CASSPIGDRANTEAFF. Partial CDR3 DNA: TGTGCCAGCTCACCTATTGGGGACAGGGCGAACACTGAA.

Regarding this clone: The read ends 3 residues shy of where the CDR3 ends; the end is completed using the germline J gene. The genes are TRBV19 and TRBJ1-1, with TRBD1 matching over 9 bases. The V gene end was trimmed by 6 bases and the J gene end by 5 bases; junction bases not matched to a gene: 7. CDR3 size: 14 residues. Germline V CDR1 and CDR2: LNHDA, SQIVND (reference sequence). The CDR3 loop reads CASRPTGGGTEAFF. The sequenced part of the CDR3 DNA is TGTGCCAGTAGACCGACAGGGGGAGGAACTGAA.

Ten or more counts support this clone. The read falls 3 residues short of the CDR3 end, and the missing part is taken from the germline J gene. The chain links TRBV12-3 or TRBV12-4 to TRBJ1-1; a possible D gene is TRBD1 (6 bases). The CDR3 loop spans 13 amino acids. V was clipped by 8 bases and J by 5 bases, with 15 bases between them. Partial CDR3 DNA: TGTGCCAGCTCTCGCGGGGGGCCGACTGAA. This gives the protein CASSRGGPTE. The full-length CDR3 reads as CASSRGGPTEAFF.

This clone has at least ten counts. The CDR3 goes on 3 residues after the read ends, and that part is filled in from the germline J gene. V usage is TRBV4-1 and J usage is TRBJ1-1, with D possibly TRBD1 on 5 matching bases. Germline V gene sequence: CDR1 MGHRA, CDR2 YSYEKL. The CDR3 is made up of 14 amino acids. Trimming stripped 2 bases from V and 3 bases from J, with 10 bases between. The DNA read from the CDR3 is TGCGCCAGCAGCCAACGGGGGGGGGACACTGAA. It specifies CASSQRGGDTE. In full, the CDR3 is CASSQRGGDTEAFF.

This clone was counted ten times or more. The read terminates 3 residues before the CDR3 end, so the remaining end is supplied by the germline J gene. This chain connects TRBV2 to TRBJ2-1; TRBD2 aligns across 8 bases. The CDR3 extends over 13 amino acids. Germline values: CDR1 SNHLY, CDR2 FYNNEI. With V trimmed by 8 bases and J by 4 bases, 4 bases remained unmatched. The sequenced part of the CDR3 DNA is TGTGCCAGCGAGGGACTAGGGTACAATGAG. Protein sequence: CASEGLGYNE. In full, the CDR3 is CASEGLGYNEQFF.

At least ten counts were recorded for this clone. CDR3: CSASLAGVRGYNEQFF. The CDR3 bases that were read are TGCAGTGCTAGTCTAGCGGGAGTTCGCGGATACAATGAG. The V call is TRBV20-1, the J call TRBJ2-1, with 10 positions matching TRBD2. The read stops 3 residues short of the end of the CDR3; the missing end is completed from the germline J gene. The V gene's germline CDR1 is DFQATT and CDR2 SNEGSKA (reference sequence). This CDR3 comprises 16 residues. V was pared by 3 bases and J by 4 bases, with 9 bases of the junction left unmatched.

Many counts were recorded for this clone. The DNA read from the CDR3 is TGTGCCAGCTCAAGGGGTCTCTCCTACGAG. It codes for CASSRGLSYE. In full, the CDR3 is CASSRGLSYEQYF. J is TRBJ2-7 and V is TRBV19, with D possibly TRBD1 on 5 matching bases. The read finishes 3 residues shy of the CDR3 end, and the germline J gene is used to complete it. The CDR3 extends over 13 amino acids. Trimming took off 9 bases at V and 0 bases at J, with 12 bases between the two ends. From germline, CDR1 is LNHDA and CDR2 SQIVND (reference sequence).

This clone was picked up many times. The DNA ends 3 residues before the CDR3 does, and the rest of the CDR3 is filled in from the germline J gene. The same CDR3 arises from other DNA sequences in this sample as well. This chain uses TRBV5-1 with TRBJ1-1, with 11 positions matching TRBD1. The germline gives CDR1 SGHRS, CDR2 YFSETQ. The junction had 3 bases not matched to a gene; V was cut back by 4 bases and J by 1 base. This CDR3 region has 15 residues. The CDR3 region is CASSPGTGGNTEAFF. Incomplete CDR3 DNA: TGCGCCAGCAGCCCCGGGACAGGGGGGAACACTGAA.

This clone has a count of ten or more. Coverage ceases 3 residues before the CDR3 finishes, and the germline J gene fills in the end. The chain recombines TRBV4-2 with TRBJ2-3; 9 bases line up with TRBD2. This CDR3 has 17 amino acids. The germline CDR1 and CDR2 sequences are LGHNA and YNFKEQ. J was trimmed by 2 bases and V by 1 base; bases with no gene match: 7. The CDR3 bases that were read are TGTGCCAGCAGCCAAGGAGCTAGCGGGGCCTTCACAGATACG. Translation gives CASSQGASGAFTDT. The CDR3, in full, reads CASSQGASGAFTDTQYF.

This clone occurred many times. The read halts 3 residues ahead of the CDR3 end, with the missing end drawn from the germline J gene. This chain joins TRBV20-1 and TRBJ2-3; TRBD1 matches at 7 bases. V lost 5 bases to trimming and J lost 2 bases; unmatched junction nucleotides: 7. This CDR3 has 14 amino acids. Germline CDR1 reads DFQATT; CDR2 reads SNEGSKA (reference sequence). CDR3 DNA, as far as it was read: TGCAGTGCTCCGACAGGGCCCCACACAGATACG. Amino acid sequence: CSAPTGPHTDT. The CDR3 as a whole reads CSAPTGPHTDTQYF.

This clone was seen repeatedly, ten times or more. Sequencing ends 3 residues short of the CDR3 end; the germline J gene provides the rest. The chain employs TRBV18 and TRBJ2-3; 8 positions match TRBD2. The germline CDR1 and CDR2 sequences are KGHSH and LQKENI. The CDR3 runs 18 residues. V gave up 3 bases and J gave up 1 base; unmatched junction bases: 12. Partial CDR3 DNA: TGTGCCAGCTCACCGGCGGGGGGAGCGGGGCACCGCACAGATACG. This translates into CASSPAGGAGHRTDT. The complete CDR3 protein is CASSPAGGAGHRTDTQYF. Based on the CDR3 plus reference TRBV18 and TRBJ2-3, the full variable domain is NAGVMQNPRHLVRRRGQEARLRCSPMKGHSHVYWYRQLPEEGLKFMVYLQKENIIDESGMPKERFSAEFPKEGPSILRIQQVVRGDSAAYFCASSPAGGAGHRTDTQYFGPGTRLTVL.

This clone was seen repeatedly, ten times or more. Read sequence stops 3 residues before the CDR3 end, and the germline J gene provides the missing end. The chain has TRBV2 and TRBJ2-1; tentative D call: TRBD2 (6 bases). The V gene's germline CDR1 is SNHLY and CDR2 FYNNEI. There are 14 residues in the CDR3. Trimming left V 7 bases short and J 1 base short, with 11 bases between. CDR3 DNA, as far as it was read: TGTGCCAGCAATGGAGGACTATCCTACAATGAG. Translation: CASNGGLSYNE. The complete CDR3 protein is CASNGGLSYNEQFF.

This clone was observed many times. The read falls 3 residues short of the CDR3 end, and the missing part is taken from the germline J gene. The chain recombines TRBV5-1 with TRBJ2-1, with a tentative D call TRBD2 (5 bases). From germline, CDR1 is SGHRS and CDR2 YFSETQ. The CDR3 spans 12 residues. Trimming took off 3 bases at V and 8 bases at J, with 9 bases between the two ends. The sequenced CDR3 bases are TGCGCCAGCAGCTCCCTGAGGGATGAG. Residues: CASSSLRDE. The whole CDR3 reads CASSSLRDEQFF. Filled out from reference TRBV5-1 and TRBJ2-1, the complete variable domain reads KAGVTQTPRYLIKTRGQQVTLSCSPISGHRSVSWYQQTPGQGLQFLFEYFSETQRNKGNFPGRFSGRQFSNSRSEMNVSTLELGDSALYLCASSSLRDEQFFGPGTRLTVL.

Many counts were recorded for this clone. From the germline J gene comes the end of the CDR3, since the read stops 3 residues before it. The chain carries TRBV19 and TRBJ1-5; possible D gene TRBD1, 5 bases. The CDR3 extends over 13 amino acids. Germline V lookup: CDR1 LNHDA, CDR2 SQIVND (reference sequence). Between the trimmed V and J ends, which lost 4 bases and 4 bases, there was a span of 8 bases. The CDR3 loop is CASSRAGNQPQHF. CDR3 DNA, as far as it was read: TGTGCCAGTAGTAGGGCAGGGAATCAGCCC.

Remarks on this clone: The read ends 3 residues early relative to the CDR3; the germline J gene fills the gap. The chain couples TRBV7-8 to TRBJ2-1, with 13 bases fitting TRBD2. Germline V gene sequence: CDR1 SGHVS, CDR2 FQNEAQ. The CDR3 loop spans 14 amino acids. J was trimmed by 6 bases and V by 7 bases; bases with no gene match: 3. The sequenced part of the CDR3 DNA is TGTGCCAGCACTCGACTAGCGGGAGGCAATGAG. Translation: CASTRLAGGNE. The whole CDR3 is CASTRLAGGNEQFF.

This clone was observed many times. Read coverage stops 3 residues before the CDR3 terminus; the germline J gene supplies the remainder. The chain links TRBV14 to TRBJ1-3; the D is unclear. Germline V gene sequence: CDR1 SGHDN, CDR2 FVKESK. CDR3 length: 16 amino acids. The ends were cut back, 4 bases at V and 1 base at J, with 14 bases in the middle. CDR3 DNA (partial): TGTGCCAGCAGCCGCCTCGGGGAGAAATCTGGAAACACC. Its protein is CASSRLGEKSGNT. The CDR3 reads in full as CASSRLGEKSGNTIYF. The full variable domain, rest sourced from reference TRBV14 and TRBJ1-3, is EAGVTQFPSHSVIEKGQTVTLRCDPISGHDNLYWYRRVMGKEIKFLLHFVKESKQDESGMPNNRFLAERTGGTYSTLKVQPAELEDSGVYFCASSRLGEKSGNTIYFGEGSWLTVV.

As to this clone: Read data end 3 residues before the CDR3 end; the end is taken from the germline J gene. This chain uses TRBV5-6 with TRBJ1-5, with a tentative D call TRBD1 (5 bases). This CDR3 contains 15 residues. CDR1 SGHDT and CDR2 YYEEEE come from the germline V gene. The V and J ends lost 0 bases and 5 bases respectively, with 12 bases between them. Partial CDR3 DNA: TGTGCCAGCAGCTTGGGGTCAGGGATGCATCAGCCC. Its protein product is CASSLGSGMHQP. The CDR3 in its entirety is CASSLGSGMHQPQHF.